The text below deals with one TCR beta chain. Only in-frame clones appear in the TCRdb table, and some are missing; sequencing was by immunoSEQ multiplex PCR. The data contain about 13,000 clones, nearly 90% of them seen just once; the ten biggest clones take up about 20%. The CDR3 spans 19 residues. The germline V gene has CDR1 MGHRA and CDR2 YSYEKL. V was clipped by 0 bases and J by 5 bases; unmatched bases: 13. This sample is drawn from a study of blood T cell repertoires in COVID-19. Study in general: Some COVID-19 samples were acute and others convalescent; all came from the United States, Italy and Spain. PBMCs, B-cell-depleted T cells, or T cells were the source of the cDNA or gDNA that made up the material.

The chain is built from TRBV4-1 and TRBJ2-5, with TRBD2 identical over 12 bases. Sequenced: peripheral blood. This receptor was identified in a human donor with active COVID-19. The donor label of this sample is uncertain. CDR3 coding DNA: TGCGCCAGCAGCCAAGATTATGAATCTAGCGGGGGGGCCCGGGAGACCCAGTACTTC. Protein sequence: CASSQDYESSGGARETQYF.